This T cell receptor (beta chain) was sequenced in a study of control samples from healthy donors and cancer patients. The CDR3 is 20 amino acids. The J segment lost 7 bases and the V segment lost 4 bases, leaving 16 bases of the junction unmatched. Germline CDR1 reads MGHRA; CDR2 reads YSYEKL. Profiled with immunoSEQ multiplex PCR; TCRdb holds only in-frame clones, not every one. The sample contains more than 85,000 clones, approximately 88% of which appear only once. The specimen was PBMCs. This TCR came from a woman in her sixties with lung cancer. The chain joins TRBV4-1 to TRBJ2-1; 16 bases agree with TRBD2. CDR3 bases: TGCGCCAGCAGCCGCCTTCCCGGGACTAGCGGGGGGGCTGTAGGAAATGAGCAGTTCTTC. Protein sequence: CASSRLPGTSGGAVGNEQFF.